This T cell receptor (beta chain) was sequenced for a study of blood T cells in healthy people across ages. This CDR3 is built from 14 residues. Between the trimmed V and J ends, which lost 7 bases and 2 bases, there was a span of 15 bases. A J-beta primer mix and a sample-barcoded 5' primer were used in a second PCR of roughly 7 to 12 cycles. TCRdb processed the 5' RACE reads anew with MiXCR; each CDR3 protein has one entry. The table records around 800,000 distinct CDR3 sequences, roughly 24% of them present only once. These data were likewise used in another study, on T cells of mothers and their children.

The V and J genes are TRBV12-3 or TRBV12-4 and TRBJ2-7; D uncertain. The sample comprised blood. This receptor was obtained from a boy between 10 and 17 years old in good health. The CDR3 sequence is CASTFDGNPYEQYF. For the CDR3, the DNA is TGTGCCAGCACCTTCGACGGAAATCCCTACGAGCAGTACTTC.